This T cell receptor (beta chain) is drawn from a study of regulatory T cells in long-lasting Graves disease. TCR beta libraries were built with iRepertoire HTBI primers and Arm-PCR of CDR3 regions. TCRdb processed the multiplex PCR reads anew with MiXCR; each CDR3 protein has one entry. The repertoire consists of roughly 500,000 distinct CDR3 sequences, with roughly 15% occurring once and the leading ten covering about a sixth. The CDR3 loop spans 16 amino acids. Trimming removed 3 bases from V and 7 bases from J; junction bases left unmatched: 12. The germline V gene encodes CDR1 MGHDK and CDR2 SYGVNS. This clonotype was recorded a few times. The time point is: newly diagnosed GD, antithyroid drugs for less than 3 months. Scientists built the TCR library using RNA that was extracted from PBMCs. Separately, the same data were catalogued under a study of T cells in Graves' hyperthyroidism and ophthalmopathy. This second study says: Not enrolled were patients with uncontrolled infection, other autoimmune disease, pregnancy or lactation.

The sample was peripheral blood mononuclear cells (PBMCs), taken at new diagnosis, from a patient treated with antithyroid drugs. This sequence was found in a woman between 45 and 65 years old with Graves disease. This chain uses TRBV25-1 with TRBJ2-1; 7 bases map to TRBD1. CDR3 sequence: CASSDATGSNTNEQFF. CDR3 bases: TGTGCCAGCAGTGATGCGACAGGGAGTAATACTAATGAGCAGTTCTTC.